This T cell receptor beta chain was identified in a study of shared clonotypes between healthy human individuals. Study-wide findings and caveats: Represented diversity, genetic and exposure-history alike, was limited by few donors.

As to this clone: Its antigen is not known.

Once extracted for a subset, genomic DNA was divided evenly among several immunoSEQ plates. This table comes from immunoSEQ multiplex PCR, and its TCRdb copy is limited to in-frame clones, with some not included. The sample has 2 million to 2.5 million clones; approximately 94% are singletons. The sequenced sample consisted of naive CD4+ T cells sorted from blood. The sample's subset: CD45RA+ positively selected. This TCR was recovered from a man aged 18 to 30 in good health.

DNA for the CDR3: TGTGCCAGCAGCTTAGAAGGGAAAGGCTACACCTTC. Translation: CASSLEGKGYTF. The chain uses TRBV7-9 and TRBJ1-2, with D uncertain. Germline CDR1 is SEHNR and CDR2 is FQNEAQ (reference sequence). The CDR3 covers 12 residues. The V end was cut by 1 base, the J end by 8 bases, with 8 bases between.